This T cell receptor (beta chain) was observed in a study of cytomegalovirus exposure and HLA in healthy donors (dated by TCRdb to between 2016 and 2019). Some background on the complete study: An earlier analysis of roughly 500 of the donors reported approximately 290 Gb of sequence data and approximately 110 million unique TCR beta sequences from some 180 million T cells. The study profiled the T cell repertoires of 500 to 800 subjects by immunosequencing and related them to cytomegalovirus serostatus. Roughly 300 gigabases of sequencing data and around 85 million unique TCR sequences made up an early release that covered about 640 HLA-typed donors. In addition to the first cohort of roughly 670 subjects, a separate validation cohort of approximately 110 different subjects was used. Rather than using new phenotypic data, the later analysis identified candidate immune exposures from TCR beta sequences and from how often those sequences occurred across donors. HLA typing included class I and class II loci at four-digit resolution. In a later analysis, previously published TCR beta repertoires from 550 to 700 donors were re-analyzed and high-resolution HLA genotyping was added so that TCR occurrence patterns could be studied. An earlier analysis of about 600 of the donors used high-throughput TCR beta sequencing to judge whether each TCR beta V gene segment behaved as functional or pseudogenic. In a later genetic analysis, genome-wide SNP genotypes for about three fifths of the roughly 670 donors were used, and that subset was treated as a discovery cohort. On average, roughly 250,000 unique TCR beta nucleotide sequences were sequenced per donor among a few hundred genotyped donors of the cohort, with roughly 20% of those sequences being non-productive. To predict cytomegalovirus infection status, the study brought together high-throughput TCR immunosequencing, statistical association of individual TCRs with disease status, and machine learning. All discovery cohort repertoires had been generated using a single sequencing platform. Typing coverage varied by locus: roughly 629-640 donors for A, B, C, DRB1 and DQB1; around 560 for DQA1; more than 600 for DPA1; approximately 470 for DPB1. Donor age, sex, ethnicity and CMV serostatus were compiled together with the repertoire data. The study aimed to test whether signatures of past pathogen exposure could be identified by cataloging public T cell receptors. A handful of DR-DQ haplotypes were handled as single units for association and clustering because linkage in the cohort was strong. Among the roughly 390 genotyped donors, 81% belonged to the genetic ancestry cluster associated with self-reported Caucasian donors.

The cohort comprised around 700 healthy bone marrow donors. All cohort members were sampled while nominally healthy, although unrecorded immune exposures were likely present. The donor tested CMV seropositive and was one of the 289 seropositive cohort members. A peripheral blood sample was collected from each donor, and TCR beta sequencing was performed on peripheral blood mononuclear cells. The Qiagen DNeasy Blood Extraction Kit was used to extract genomic DNA from the blood cell samples. Trimming accounts for 2 bases at V and 8 bases at J, while the number of junction bases matched to no gene is 8. The CDR3 runs 14 amino acids, cysteine and phenylalanine included. The retained sequence is limited to the CDR3, 42 bases, with the frame set at the first base. CDR1 is given as MRHNA and CDR2 as SNTAGT, both from the germline V gene. This clone has just a few counts. No antigen is known for it. Per-base qualities were not stored, and no clone one base away is much larger.

The library was made by the immunoSEQ multiplex PCR assay. The multiplex PCR relied on a mix of 60 forward primers for TCR Vbeta segments and 13 reverse primers for TCR Jbeta segments. Amplification of the CDR3 region of rearranged TCR beta genes was performed with a multiplex PCR assay on genomic DNA. On the Illumina HiSeq System, the amplified TCR beta libraries were sequenced as 87-base-pair reads. Per the authors' processing: In a later analysis, 77 million or so unique TCR beta chains were counted across the 650 to 700 repertoires, and around 10 million of these chains were shared by at least two donors. Raw reads were error-corrected and collapsed into unique sequences with a nearest-neighbor algorithm that merged closely related sequences to remove PCR and sequencing errors. To assign V, D and J gene segments, CDR3 sequences were aligned to IMGT reference sequences. For a sequence to be retained, at least a six-nucleotide match to both a V gene segment and a J gene segment was required. A rearrangement was called productive if the CDR3 had no stop codons and remained in frame with V and J, and every other rearrangement was called non-productive. Following IMGT convention, CDR3 was defined as the stretch from the second conserved V-encoded cysteine to the conserved J-encoded phenylalanine. The earlier analysis of about 640 of the donors excluded any sequence lacking an unambiguous match to a single V gene segment. In an earlier analysis of about 590 of the donors, a V segment was called functional when productive rearrangements were above 56.7%, and segregating when the standard deviation between donors exceeded 5%. A statistical classification framework was developed to diagnose cytomegalovirus status using the catalog of TCR beta chain sequences. In a later analysis, TCR nucleotide sequences were compared against IMGT/GENE-DB human TR gene sequences so that V and J genes could be assigned. In a later analysis, CDR3 sequences and most-parsimonious VDJ recombination scenarios were assigned using the TCRdist pipeline. A later analysis defined each TCR beta chain by its CDR3 amino acid sequence plus V-gene family, and excluded reads lacking a unique V-gene family. As a way to deal with suspected cross-contamination and a sequencing artifact, a later analysis dropped 450 to 600 nucleotide sequences that were highly shared and had low generation probability. A later analysis calculated a clonal expansion index for each public chain from normalized within-repertoire ranks of inferred template counts. In a later analysis, generation probabilities were computed using a VDJ recombination model fitted to out-of-frame rearrangements, and the results were checked against IGoR. In a later analysis, hypergeometric tests were used to score TCR-TCR, TCR-HLA and TCR-CMV co-occurrence, with a repertoire-size bias correction applied to TCR pairs. False discovery rates were estimated in a later analysis by permuting HLA or CMV assignments 20 times. In a later analysis, co-occurring TCRs were grouped using DBSCAN, with TCRdist sequence similarity added in when clustering inside HLA-allele-positive subsets. Repertoires with fewer than 30,000 or more than 120,000 public chains, plus five repertoires with anomalous nucleotide sharing, were excluded from co-occurrence clustering. TCRdb provides this immuneACCESS table in a form limited to in-frame rearrangements. Some clones are lacking; in checked studies, under half of them reflect an unresolved V gene, and why the rest are absent is not known. Clone size and the V and J calls come from that table; the DNA yielded D and trimming. Recorded for this sample are 60,000 to 70,000 clones; roughly 80% of them occurred a single time. The ten largest clones take up roughly 8% of the sample.

Paper-wide results and their limitations: The authors suggested that the approach could potentially be extended to other disease states and immunological phenotypes. A further reported finding was that TCR beta sequences accurately predicted the HLA-A and HLA-B alleles for most subjects in the first cohort. This cohort had only TCR beta chains sequenced, and the lack of alpha or paired-chain data limited which features could be detected. In a later analysis, the rate of TCR association differed among HLA loci, with DRB1 alleles having the most associated TCRs and HLA-C alleles having the fewest. When HLA alleles, especially DR and DQ, strongly co-occurred, attributing TCR associations to individual alleles was difficult. A cluster of highly shared sequence variants was judged likely to represent a technical artifact of the sequencing pipeline. In the study, approximately 160 TCR beta chains were listed as associated with cytomegalovirus. Presence/absence analyses assumed roughly uniform sequencing depth across donors, an assumption that may not hold. Most TCR sequences were observed very rarely across donors, whereas some public TCRs were present in many individuals. Because HLA typing was unavailable for some donors at each locus, only the typed subset was used in association tests. Some IMGT-functional V segments, including TRBV6-2 and TRBV6-3, could not be distinguished by the 87-base-pair reads and were therefore excluded. Linkage disequilibrium might explain the correlated functional status among segregating V segments, but an unknown experimental factor could not be ruled out. The earlier analysis of about 600 of the donors excluded some 15 rarely observed V segments, including chromosome 9 orphons, because counts were too low. In vitro tests confirmed that a few of the cytomegalovirus-associated TCR beta chains recognize cytomegalovirus antigens. V-gene and J-gene trimming of TCR beta chains was associated with a missense DCLRE1C variant in a later genetic analysis, and the association was replicated in an independent cohort. According to a later genetic analysis, donors in an Asian-associated ancestry cluster had fewer N-insertions in productive TCRs than the approximately 630-donor mean. In a later analysis, HLA-associated TCR beta chains showed more clonal expansion and lower generation probabilities than non-associated chains that were equally common. The only immune exposure information available for the cohort was CMV serostatus. Cytomegalovirus status was reported to be diagnosed by the classifier with high specificity and sensitivity in both the original and validation cohorts. At a false discovery rate of 0.05, a later analysis linked approximately 18,000 TCR beta sequences to specific HLA alleles. According to a later analysis, most CMV-associated TCR beta chains appeared to be HLA-restricted, and the HLA associations seemed to be driven largely by CMV exposure. A later analysis reported that several top co-occurrence clusters appeared linked to parvovirus B19, influenza, CMV and Epstein-Barr virus. Broadly in line with IMGT annotations, most TCR beta V segments showed up in productive rearrangements about 87% or about 30% of the time in an earlier analysis of around 600 of the donors.

Sample: PBMCs. The chain joins TRBV6-4 to TRBJ1-2; a stretch of 7 junction bases matches TRBD1. This TCR came from a man between 60 and 75 years old in good health and CMV-seropositive. The DNA is as follows: TGTGCCAGCAGTGACAGTCCCGACAGGGACGGCTACACCTTC. Its protein is CASSDSPDRDGYTF.